One sample yielded the 18 T cell receptor beta chains listed below, sequenced in a study of cytomegalovirus exposure and HLA in healthy donors. Use of 60 Vbeta and 13 Jbeta primers characterized the PCR. TCRdb's copy holds only in-frame clones and misses some; the assay was immunoSEQ multiplex PCR. The repertoire holds some 170,000 clones, with 75% as singletons. Sequences were obtained from PBMCs. These receptors originate from a woman between 45 and 60 years old in good health and CMV-seropositive.

The chain uses TRBV19 and TRBJ1-1; weak D call: TRBD1 (5 bases). Germline values: CDR1 LNHDA, CDR2 SQIVND (reference sequence). V was cut by 7 bases and J by 4 bases, with 16 bases left in between. This CDR3 contains 14 residues. The CDR3, as DNA: TGTGCCAGTAATGGGCGCGGGGCGAGCACTGAAGCTTTCTTT. Its protein product is CASNGRGASTEAFF.

The rearrangement links TRBV2 to TRBJ1-1; 9 nucleotides agree with TRBD1. CDR1 and CDR2 (germline): SNHLY, FYNNEI. This CDR3 spans 14 amino acids. V was clipped by 7 bases and J by 8 bases; unmatched bases: 11. The CDR3 DNA reads as TGTGCCAGCATTTGGGACAGGGAAGTCGGAGAAGCTTTCTTT. Translated, it gives CASIWDREVGEAFF.

This clone was observed a few times. The chain joins TRBV19 to TRBJ2-1, with D possibly being TRBD2 (6 bases). The germline V gene has CDR1 LNHDA and CDR2 SQIVND (reference sequence). V lost 6 bases and J 2 bases, leaving 14 bases between the germline ends. This CDR3 contains 15 residues. CDR3 sequence reads: CASSLGASAYNEQFF. CDR3 in DNA: TGTGCCAGTAGCCTCGGGGCTAGCGCCTACAATGAGCAGTTCTTC.

The rearrangement joins TRBV6-5 to TRBJ2-1, with 11 bases aligning to TRBD2. V trimming: 6 bases; J trimming: 8 bases; junction bases outside the gene matches: 9. Per germline, CDR1 MNHEY and CDR2 SVGAGI. The CDR3 loop spans 15 amino acids. CDR3 DNA sequence: TGTGCCAGCAGATATCGACTAGCGGGGTCTTATGAGCAGTTCTTC. Protein sequence: CASRYRLAGSYEQFF.

The chain has TRBV2 and TRBJ2-4; the D gene is possibly TRBD2 (6 bases). Trimming shortened V by 8 bases and J by 6 bases, and 14 bases separated the two germline ends. The CDR3 consists of 13 residues. Germline V gives CDR1 SNHLY, CDR2 FYNNEI. The chain's CDR3 is CASVAALRNIQYF. The CDR3, as DNA: TGTGCCAGCGTAGCGGCCTTACGAAACATTCAGTACTTC.

The chain recombines TRBV6-5 with TRBJ1-6, with 8 bases matching TRBD1. The germline gives CDR1 MNHEY, CDR2 SVGAGI. The CDR3 contains 16 residues. J lost 9 bases, V lost 0 bases, and 7 bases had no gene match. The CDR3 spells CASSYSSGGVSSPLHF. In DNA, the CDR3 is TGTGCCAGCAGTTACTCTTCAGGGGGCGTCTCTTCACCCCTCCACTTT.

The CDR3 is CAWKQMNTEAFF. Here the CDR3 DNA reads TGTGCCTGGAAACAGATGAACACTGAAGCTTTCTTT. The chain couples TRBV30 to TRBJ1-1; D gene uncertain. Germline loops: CDR1 GTSNPN, CDR2 SVGIG (reference sequence). This CDR3 is 12 amino acids long. Trimming took off 4 bases at V and 0 bases at J, with 6 bases between the two ends.

The V gene is TRBV5-4, the J gene TRBJ2-5; D not resolved. Germline V CDR1 and CDR2: SGHNT, YYREEE (reference sequence). There are 13 residues in the CDR3. The V end was cut by 3 bases, the J end by 5 bases, with 11 bases between. The CDR3 spells CASSYGSVETQYF. In nucleotides, the CDR3 is TGTGCCAGCAGCTACGGTAGTGTGGAGACCCAGTACTTC.

This clone occurred once. J is TRBJ1-2 and V is TRBV19; 11 nucleotides align to TRBD1. Losses at the gene ends were 1 base for V and 3 bases for J; bases not matched to a gene: 7. Germline CDR1 reads LNHDA; CDR2 reads SQIVND (reference sequence). The CDR3 runs 17 residues. In DNA form, the CDR3 reads TGTGCCAGTAGTATAGGGACAGGGGGCGCTTCGGACTATGGCTACACCTTC. It yields the protein CASSIGTGGASDYGYTF.

V is TRBV7-9 and J is TRBJ1-2; TRBD1 matches at 8 bases. The CDR3 sequence is 17 residues long. Germline values: CDR1 SEHNR, CDR2 FQNEAQ (reference sequence). Trimming at V came to 5 bases and at J to 2 bases, leaving 13 bases not matched to a gene. CDR3 loop: CASSTRQGLSQNYGYTF. In DNA, the CDR3 is TGTGCCAGCAGCACGAGACAGGGGCTCTCCCAAAACTATGGCTACACCTTC.

The rearrangement uses TRBV19 and TRBJ1-3; TRBD1 agrees at 7 bases. After removal of 6 bases from V and 3 bases from J, the junction contained 8 bases not matched to a gene. The CDR3 runs to 15 residues. Germline CDR1 is LNHDA and CDR2 is SQIVND (reference sequence). Here the CDR3 DNA reads TGTGCCAGTAGAACCACAGGGGTTTATGGAAACACCATATATTTT. Encoded protein: CASRTTGVYGNTIYF.

This clone was seen once. The genes are TRBV30 and TRBJ2-7, with D tentatively TRBD1 (6 bases). V lost 5 bases and J 1 base, leaving 9 bases between the germline ends. Germline CDR1 is GTSNPN and CDR2 is SVGIG (reference sequence). This CDR3 spans 12 amino acids. Here the CDR3 reads CAWGQWSYEQYF. Written as DNA, the CDR3 is TGTGCCTGGGGACAGTGGTCCTACGAGCAGTACTTC.

Here the CDR3 reads CASSLGTAYEQYF. CDR3 sequence (DNA): TGTGCCAGCAGCCTTGGGACAGCCTACGAGCAGTACTTC. The V and J genes are TRBV7-9 and TRBJ2-7, with 7 positions matching TRBD1. The germline V gene encodes CDR1 SEHNR and CDR2 FQNEAQ (reference sequence). Unmatched junction bases numbered 3, after V lost 5 bases and J lost 2 bases. The CDR3 is 13 residues long.

This CDR3 is CASSVWDRGGDEQYF. In nucleotides, the CDR3 is TGTGCCAGCAGCGTATGGGACAGGGGAGGAGACGAGCAGTACTTC. The chain couples TRBV9 to TRBJ2-7; 10 positions match TRBD1. CDR3 length: 15 amino acids. In germline, CDR1 is SGDLS, CDR2 YYNGEE. J gave up 5 bases and V 1 base, and 6 bases lay outside the gene matches. Full variable domain (missing parts from reference TRBV9 and TRBJ2-7): DSGVTQTPKHLITATGQRVTLRCSPRSGDLSVYWYQQSLDQGLQFLIQYYNGEERAKGNILERFSAQQFPDLHSELNLSSLELGDSALYFCASSVWDRGGDEQYFGPGTRLTVT.

This rearrangement joins TRBV10-3 to TRBJ2-1, with 9 bases aligning to TRBD1. Per germline, CDR1 ENHRY and CDR2 SYGVKD. The junction had 15 bases not matched to a gene; V was cut back by 4 bases and J by 5 bases. The CDR3 covers 18 residues. CDR3 in DNA: TGTGCCATCAGTGTGGGGGCTGAGTACAGGGGGCTCAACAATGAGCAGTTCTTC. It encodes CAISVGAEYRGLNNEQFF.

This chain uses TRBV2 with TRBJ1-1, with D possibly matching TRBD1 (6 bases). This CDR3 is 15 amino acids long. The V end lost 5 bases, the J end lost 1 base, and 14 bases lay between the germline ends. CDR1 SNHLY and CDR2 FYNNEI come from the germline V gene. The CDR3 region is CASSSGGLGNTEAFF. For the CDR3, the DNA is TGTGCCAGCAGTAGCGGGGGGCTGGGGAACACTGAAGCTTTCTTT.

This chain joins TRBV19 and TRBJ1-5, with TRBD1 identical over 8 bases. J lost 7 bases, V lost 5 bases, and 10 bases had no gene match. Germline loops: CDR1 LNHDA, CDR2 SQIVND (reference sequence). CDR3 length: 15 residues. CDR3 in amino acids: CASSFSGDRRQPQHF. The CDR3 nucleotides are TGTGCCAGTAGTTTCTCCGGGGACAGGAGACAGCCCCAGCATTTT.

The CDR3 loop reads CASSLAFGTMNTEAFF. CDR3 sequence (DNA): TGTGCCAGCAGCTTGGCCTTCGGGACAATGAACACTGAAGCTTTCTTT. The chain couples TRBV5-4 to TRBJ1-1, with D perhaps TRBD1 (6 bases). V lost 0 bases to trimming and J lost 0 bases, with 12 bases between them. The germline CDR1 and CDR2 sequences are SGHNT and YYREEE (reference sequence). This CDR3 region has 16 residues.